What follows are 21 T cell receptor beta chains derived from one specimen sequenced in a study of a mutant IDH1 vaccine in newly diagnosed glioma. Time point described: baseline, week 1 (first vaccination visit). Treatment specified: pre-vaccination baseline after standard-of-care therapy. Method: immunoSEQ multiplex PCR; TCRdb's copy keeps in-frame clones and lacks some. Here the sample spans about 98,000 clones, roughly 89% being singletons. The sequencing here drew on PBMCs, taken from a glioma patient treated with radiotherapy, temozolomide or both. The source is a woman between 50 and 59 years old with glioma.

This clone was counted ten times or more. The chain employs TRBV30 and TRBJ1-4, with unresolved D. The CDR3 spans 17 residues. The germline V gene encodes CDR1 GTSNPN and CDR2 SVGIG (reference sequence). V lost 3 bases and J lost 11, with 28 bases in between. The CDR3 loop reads CAWSSPFWKTAREKLFF. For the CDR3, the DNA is TGTGCCTGGAGCTCGCCCTTCTGGAAGACGGCTCGGGAGAAACTGTTTTTT.

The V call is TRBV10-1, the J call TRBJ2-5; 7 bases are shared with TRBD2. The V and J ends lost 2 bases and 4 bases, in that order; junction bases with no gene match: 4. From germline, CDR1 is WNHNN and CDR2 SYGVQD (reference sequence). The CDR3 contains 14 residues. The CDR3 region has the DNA TGCGCCAGCAGTGAGGGGAGGGATCCAGAGACCCAGTACTTC. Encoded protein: CASSEGRDPETQYF.

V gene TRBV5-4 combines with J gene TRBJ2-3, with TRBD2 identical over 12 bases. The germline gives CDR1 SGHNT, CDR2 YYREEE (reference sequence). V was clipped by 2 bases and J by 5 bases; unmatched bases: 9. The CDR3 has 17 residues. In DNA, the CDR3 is TGTGCCAGCAGCTTACCTCTAGCGGGAGGGCTGAGAGATACGCAGTATTTT. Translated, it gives CASSLPLAGGLRDTQYF.

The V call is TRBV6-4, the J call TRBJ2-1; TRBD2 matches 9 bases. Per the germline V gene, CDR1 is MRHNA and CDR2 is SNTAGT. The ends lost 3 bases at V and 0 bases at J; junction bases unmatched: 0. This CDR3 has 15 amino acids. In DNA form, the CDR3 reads TGTGCCAGCAGTGAAGCGGGGGGCTCCTACAATGAGCAGTTCTTC. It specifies CASSEAGGSYNEQFF.

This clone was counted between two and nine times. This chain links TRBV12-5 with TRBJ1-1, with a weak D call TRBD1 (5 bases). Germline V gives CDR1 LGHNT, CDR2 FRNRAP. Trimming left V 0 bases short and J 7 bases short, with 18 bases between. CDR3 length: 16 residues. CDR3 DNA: TGTGCTAGTGGTTTGGTACTAGGGGCCGTAGGCGGTGAAGCTTTCTTT. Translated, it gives CASGLVLGAVGGEAFF.

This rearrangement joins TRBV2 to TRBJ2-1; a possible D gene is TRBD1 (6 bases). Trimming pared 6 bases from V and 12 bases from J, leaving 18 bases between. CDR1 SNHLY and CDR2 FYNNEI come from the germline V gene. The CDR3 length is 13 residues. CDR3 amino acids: CASSRGSGVGQFF. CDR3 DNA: TGTGCCAGCAGCCGGGGCTCAGGGGTTGGGCAGTTCTTC.

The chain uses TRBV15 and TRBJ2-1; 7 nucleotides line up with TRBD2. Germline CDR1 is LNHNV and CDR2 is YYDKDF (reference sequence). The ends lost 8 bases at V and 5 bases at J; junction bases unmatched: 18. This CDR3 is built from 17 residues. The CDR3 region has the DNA TGTGCCACCCACAAGGGGACTACCACTGTTCGAGACAATGAGCAGTTCTTC. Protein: CATHKGTTTVRDNEQFF.

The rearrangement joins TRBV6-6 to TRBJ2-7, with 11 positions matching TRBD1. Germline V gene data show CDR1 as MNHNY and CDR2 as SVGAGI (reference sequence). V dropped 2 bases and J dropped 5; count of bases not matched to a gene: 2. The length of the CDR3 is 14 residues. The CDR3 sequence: CASSYRGQGDEQYF. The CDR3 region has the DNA TGTGCCAGCAGTTACAGGGGACAGGGGGACGAGCAGTACTTC.

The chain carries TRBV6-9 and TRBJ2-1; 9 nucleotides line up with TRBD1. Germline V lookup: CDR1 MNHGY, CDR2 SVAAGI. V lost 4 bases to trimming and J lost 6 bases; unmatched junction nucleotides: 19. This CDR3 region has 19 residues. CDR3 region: CASSSARDRDQEYGNEQFF. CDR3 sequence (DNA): TGTGCCAGCAGTTCCGCCCGGGACAGGGATCAGGAATACGGCAATGAGCAGTTCTTC.

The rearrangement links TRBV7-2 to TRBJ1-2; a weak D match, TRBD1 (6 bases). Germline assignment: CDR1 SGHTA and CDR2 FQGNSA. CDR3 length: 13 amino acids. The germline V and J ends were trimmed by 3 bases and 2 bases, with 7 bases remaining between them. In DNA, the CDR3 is TGTGCCAGCAGCTTCAGGGGCAACTATGGCTACACCTTC. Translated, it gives CASSFRGNYGYTF.

CDR3 amino acids: CASRTPGQGDETQYF. The CDR3 nucleotides read TGTGCCAGCAGAACCCCCGGACAGGGGGACGAGACCCAGTACTTC. This chain connects TRBV6-6 to TRBJ2-5; 10 bases match TRBD1. The CDR3 has 15 amino acids. The J segment lost 5 bases and the V segment lost 6 bases, leaving 9 bases of the junction unmatched. Germline V lookup: CDR1 MNHNY, CDR2 SVGAGI (reference sequence).

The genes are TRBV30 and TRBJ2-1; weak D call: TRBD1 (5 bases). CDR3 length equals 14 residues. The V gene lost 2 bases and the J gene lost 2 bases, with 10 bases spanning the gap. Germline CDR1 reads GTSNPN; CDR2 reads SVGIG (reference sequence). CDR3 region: CAWSYPRAYNEQFF. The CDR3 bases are TGTGCCTGGAGTTACCCCAGGGCCTACAATGAGCAGTTCTTC.

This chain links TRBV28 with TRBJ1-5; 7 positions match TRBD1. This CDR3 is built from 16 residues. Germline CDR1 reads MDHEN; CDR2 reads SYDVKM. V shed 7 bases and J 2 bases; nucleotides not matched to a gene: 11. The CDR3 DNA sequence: TGTGCCAGCATTAGCTACCGGGACAGCCGCAATCAGCCCCAGCATTTT. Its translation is CASISYRDSRNQPQHF.

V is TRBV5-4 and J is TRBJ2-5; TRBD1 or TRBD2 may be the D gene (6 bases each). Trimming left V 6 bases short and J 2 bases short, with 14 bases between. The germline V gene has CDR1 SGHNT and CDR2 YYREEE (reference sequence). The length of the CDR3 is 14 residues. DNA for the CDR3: TGTGCCAGCAACAAACAGGGAGGTCAAGAGACCCAGTACTTC. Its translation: CASNKQGGQETQYF.

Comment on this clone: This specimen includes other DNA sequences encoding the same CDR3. The CDR3 sequence: CASSLPGSTDTQYF. The CDR3 DNA is TGTGCCAGCAGCCTCCCGGGGAGCACAGATACGCAGTATTTT. V and J are TRBV28 and TRBJ2-3, with D perhaps matching TRBD2 (5 bases). Germline V gene sequence: CDR1 MDHEN, CDR2 SYDVKM. The CDR3 length is 14 residues. Trimming left V 6 bases short and J 0 bases short, with 10 bases between.

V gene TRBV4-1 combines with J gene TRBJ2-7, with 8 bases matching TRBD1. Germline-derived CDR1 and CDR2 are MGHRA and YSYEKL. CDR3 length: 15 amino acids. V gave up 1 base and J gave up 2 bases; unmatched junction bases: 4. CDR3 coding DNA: TGCGCCAGCAGCCAAGCGATACAGGGGGCCTACGAGCAGTACTTC. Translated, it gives CASSQAIQGAYEQYF.

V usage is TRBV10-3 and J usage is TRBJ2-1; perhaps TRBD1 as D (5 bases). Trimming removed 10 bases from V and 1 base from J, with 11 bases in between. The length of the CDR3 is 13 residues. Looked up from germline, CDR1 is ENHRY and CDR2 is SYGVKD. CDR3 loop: CASQGRSYNEQFF. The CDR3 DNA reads TGTGCCAGCCAGGGCAGATCCTACAATGAGCAGTTCTTC.

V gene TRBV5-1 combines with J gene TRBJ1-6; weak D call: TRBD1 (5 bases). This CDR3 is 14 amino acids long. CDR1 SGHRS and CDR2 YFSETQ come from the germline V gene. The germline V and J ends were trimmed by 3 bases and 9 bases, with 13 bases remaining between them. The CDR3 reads CASSSGTEGSPLHF. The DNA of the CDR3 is TGCGCCAGCAGCTCCGGGACCGAGGGTTCACCCCTCCACTTT.

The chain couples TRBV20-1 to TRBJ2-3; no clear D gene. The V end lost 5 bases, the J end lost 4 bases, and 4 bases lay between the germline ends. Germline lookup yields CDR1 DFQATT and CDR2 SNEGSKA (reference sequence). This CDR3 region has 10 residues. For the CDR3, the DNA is TGCAGTGCTGCAGCAGATACGCAGTATTTT. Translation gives CSAAADTQYF.

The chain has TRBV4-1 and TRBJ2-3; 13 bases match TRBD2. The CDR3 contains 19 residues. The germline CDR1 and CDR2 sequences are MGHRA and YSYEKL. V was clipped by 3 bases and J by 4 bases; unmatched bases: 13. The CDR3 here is CASSQGLAGPTRNADTQYF. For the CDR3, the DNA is TGCGCCAGCAGCCAGGGACTAGCGGGGCCCACCCGTAACGCAGATACGCAGTATTTT.

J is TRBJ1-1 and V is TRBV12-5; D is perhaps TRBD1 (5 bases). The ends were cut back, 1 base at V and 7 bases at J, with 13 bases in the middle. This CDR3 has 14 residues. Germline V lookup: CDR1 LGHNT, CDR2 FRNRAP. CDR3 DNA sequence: TGTGCTAGTGGTTTGGGGCGGGGGACGGGTGAAGCTTTCTTT. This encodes CASGLGRGTGEAFF.